The subject of this entry is one TCR beta chain. In the library, individual cDNA molecules carried attached unique molecular identifiers. TCRdb redid the calling of the 5' RACE reads with MiXCR, one entry per CDR3 protein. This table has 50,000 to 60,000 distinct CDR3 sequences, 5% to 7.5% appearing once. The data belong to a study of early T cells in non-severe SARS-CoV-2 infection. The CDR3 is made up of 14 amino acids. V lost 3 bases, J lost 5 bases, and 8 bases lay in between. Germline V gives CDR1 KGHSH, CDR2 LQKENI. The sample here was whole blood, taken at baseline. The J gene is TRBJ1-6, the V gene TRBV18, with D hard to call. This sequence originates from an adult who was a healthcare worker with PCR-confirmed SARS-CoV-2 infection or an uninfected control (not recorded which). The CDR3 reads CASSPNRDNSPLHF. CDR3 bases: TGTGCCAGCTCACCGAATAGGGATAATTCACCCCTCCACTTT.